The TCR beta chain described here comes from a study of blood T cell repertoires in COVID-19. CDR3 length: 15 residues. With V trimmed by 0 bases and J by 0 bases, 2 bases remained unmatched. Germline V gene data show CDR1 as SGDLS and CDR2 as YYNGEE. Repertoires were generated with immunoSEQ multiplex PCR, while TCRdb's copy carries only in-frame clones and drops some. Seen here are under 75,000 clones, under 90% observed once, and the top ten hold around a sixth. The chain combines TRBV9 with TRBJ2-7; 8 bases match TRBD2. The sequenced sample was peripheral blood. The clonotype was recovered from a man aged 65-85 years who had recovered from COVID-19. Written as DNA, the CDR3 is TGTGCCAGCAGCGTAGAAAGCGGGAGCTCCTACGAGCAGTACTTC. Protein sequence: CASSVESGSSYEQYF.